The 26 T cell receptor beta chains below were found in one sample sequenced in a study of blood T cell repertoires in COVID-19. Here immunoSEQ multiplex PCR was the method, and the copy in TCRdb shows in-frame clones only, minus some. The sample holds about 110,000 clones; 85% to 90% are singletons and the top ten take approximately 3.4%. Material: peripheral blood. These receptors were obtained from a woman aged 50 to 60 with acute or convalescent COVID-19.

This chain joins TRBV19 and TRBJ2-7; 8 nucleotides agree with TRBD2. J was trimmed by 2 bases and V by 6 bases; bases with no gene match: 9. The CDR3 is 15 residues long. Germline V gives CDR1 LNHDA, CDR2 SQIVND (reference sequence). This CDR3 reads CASSILAEAAYEQYF. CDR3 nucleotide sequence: TGTGCCAGTAGCATACTAGCGGAGGCCGCCTACGAGCAGTACTTC.

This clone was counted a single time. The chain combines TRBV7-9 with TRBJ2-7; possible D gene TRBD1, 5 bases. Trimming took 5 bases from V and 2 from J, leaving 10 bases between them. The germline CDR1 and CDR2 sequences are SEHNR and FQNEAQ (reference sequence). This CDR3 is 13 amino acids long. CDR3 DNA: TGTGCCAGCAGCCCCCCAGGGACCTACGAGCAGTACTTC. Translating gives CASSPPGTYEQYF.

The CDR3 sequence is CATRSGTSIPGNEQFF. The CDR3 coding sequence is TGCGCCACCCGATCCGGGACTAGCATACCGGGCAATGAGCAGTTCTTC. The chain joins TRBV5-1 to TRBJ2-1; 9 bases fit TRBD2. This CDR3 region has 16 residues. J lost 6 bases, V lost 9 bases, and 16 bases had no gene match. Germline CDR1 and CDR2: SGHRS and YFSETQ.

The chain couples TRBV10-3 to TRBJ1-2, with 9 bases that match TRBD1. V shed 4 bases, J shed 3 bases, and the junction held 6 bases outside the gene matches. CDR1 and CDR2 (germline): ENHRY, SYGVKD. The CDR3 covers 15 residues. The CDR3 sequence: CAISAGTGYDYGYTF. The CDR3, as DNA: TGTGCCATCAGTGCCGGGACAGGGTATGACTATGGCTACACCTTC.

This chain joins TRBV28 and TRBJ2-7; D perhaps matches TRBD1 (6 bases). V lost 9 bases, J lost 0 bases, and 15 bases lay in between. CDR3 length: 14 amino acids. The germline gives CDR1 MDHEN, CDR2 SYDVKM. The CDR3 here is CASSPGQRSYEQYF. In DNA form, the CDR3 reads TGTGCCAGTTCCCCGGGACAACGCTCCTACGAGCAGTACTTC.

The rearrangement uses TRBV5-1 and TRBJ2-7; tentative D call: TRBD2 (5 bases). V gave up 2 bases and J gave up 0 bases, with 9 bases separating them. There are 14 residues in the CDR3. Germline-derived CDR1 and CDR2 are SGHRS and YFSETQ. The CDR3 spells CASSFGVSSYEQYF. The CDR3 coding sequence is TGCGCCAGCAGCTTCGGGGTTAGCTCCTACGAGCAGTACTTC.

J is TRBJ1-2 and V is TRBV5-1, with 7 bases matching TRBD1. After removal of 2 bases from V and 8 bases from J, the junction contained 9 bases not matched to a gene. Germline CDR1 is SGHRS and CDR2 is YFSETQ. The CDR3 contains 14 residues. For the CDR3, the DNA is TGCGCCAGCAGCTTAGTTTCCCAGGGGGGAGGCTACACCTTC. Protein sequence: CASSLVSQGGGYTF.

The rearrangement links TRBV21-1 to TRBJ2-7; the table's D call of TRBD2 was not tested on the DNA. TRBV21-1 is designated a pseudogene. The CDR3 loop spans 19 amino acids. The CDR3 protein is CASLRVARELAGVTYEQYF. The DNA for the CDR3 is TGTGCCAGCCTCCGAGTCGCAAGGGAACTAGCGGGAGTCACCTACGAGCAGTACTTC.

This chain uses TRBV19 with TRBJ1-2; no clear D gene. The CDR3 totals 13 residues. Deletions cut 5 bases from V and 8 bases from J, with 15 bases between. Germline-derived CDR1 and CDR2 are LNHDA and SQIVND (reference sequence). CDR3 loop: CASSAQALRGYTF. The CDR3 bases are TGTGCCAGTAGTGCCCAGGCTCTACGGGGCTACACCTTC.

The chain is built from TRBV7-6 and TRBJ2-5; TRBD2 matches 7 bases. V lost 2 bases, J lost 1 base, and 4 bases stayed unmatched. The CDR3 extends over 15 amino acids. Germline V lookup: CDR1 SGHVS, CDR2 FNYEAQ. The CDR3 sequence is CASSLIGLVQETQYF. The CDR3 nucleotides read TGTGCCAGCAGCTTAATCGGACTAGTCCAAGAGACCCAGTACTTC.

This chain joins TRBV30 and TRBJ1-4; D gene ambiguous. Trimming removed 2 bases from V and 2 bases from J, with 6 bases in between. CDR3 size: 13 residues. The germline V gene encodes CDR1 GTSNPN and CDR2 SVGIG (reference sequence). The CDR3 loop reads CAWSRGTNEKLFF. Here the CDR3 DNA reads TGTGCCTGGAGTCGGGGTACTAATGAAAAACTGTTTTTT.

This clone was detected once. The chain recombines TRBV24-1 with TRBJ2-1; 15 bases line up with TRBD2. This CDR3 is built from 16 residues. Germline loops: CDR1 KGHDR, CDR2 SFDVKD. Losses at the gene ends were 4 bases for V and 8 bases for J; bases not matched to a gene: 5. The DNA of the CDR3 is TGTGCCACCAGTGACCTAGGGACTAGCGGGAGGTATGAGCAGTTCTTC. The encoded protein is CATSDLGTSGRYEQFF.

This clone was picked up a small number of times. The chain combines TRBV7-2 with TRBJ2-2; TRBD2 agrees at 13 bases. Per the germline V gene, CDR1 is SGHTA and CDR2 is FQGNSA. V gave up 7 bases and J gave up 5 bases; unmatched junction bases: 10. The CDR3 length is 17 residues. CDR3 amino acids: CASTSLTSGRGTGELFF. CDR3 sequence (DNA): TGTGCCAGCACGTCCCTTACTAGCGGGAGGGGAACCGGGGAGCTGTTTTTT.

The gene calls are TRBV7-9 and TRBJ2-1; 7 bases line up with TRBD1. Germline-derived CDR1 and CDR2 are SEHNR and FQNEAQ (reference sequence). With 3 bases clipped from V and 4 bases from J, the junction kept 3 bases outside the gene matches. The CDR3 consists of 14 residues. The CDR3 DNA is TGTGCCAGCAGCTTCGGGACAGAATACAATGAGCAGTTCTTC. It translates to CASSFGTEYNEQFF. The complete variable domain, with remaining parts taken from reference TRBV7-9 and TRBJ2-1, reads DTGVSQNPRHKITKRGQNVTFRCDPISEHNRLYWYRQTLGQGPEFLTYFQNEAQLEKSRLLSDRFSAERPKGSFSTLEIQRTEQGDSAMYLCASSFGTEYNEQFFGPGTRLTVL.

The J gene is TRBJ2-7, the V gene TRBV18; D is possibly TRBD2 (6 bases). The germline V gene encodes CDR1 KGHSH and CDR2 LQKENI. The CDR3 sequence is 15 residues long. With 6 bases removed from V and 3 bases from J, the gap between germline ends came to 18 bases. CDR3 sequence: CASSPTGGTGYEQYF. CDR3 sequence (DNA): TGTGCCAGCTCCCCGACGGGCGGGACCGGCTACGAGCAGTACTTC.

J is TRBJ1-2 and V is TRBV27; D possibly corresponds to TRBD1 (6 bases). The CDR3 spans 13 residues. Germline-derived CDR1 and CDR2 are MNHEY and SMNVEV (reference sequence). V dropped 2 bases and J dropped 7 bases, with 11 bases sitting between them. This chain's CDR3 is CASSLEGDGGYTF. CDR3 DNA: TGTGCCAGCAGTTTAGAGGGGGACGGTGGCTACACCTTC.

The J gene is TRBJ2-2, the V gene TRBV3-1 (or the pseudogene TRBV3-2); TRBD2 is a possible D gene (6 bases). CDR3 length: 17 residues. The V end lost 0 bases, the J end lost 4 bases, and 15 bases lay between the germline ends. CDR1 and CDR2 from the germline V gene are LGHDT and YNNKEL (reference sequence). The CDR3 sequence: CASSQDRREWGTGELFF. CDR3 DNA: TGTGCCAGCAGCCAAGATAGGAGGGAGTGGGGCACCGGGGAGCTGTTTTTT.

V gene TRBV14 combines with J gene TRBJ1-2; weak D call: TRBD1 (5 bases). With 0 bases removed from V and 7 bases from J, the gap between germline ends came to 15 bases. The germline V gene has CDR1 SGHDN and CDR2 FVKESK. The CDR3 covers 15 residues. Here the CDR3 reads CASSQDRYSRAGYTF. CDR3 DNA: TGTGCCAGCAGCCAAGACCGATACTCCAGGGCTGGCTACACCTTC. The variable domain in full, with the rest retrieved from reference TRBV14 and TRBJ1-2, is EAGVTQFPSHSVIEKGQTVTLRCDPISGHDNLYWYRRVMGKEIKFLLHFVKESKQDESGMPNNRFLAERTGGTYSTLKVQPAELEDSGVYFCASSQDRYSRAGYTFGSGTRLTVV.

This CDR3 reads CATSSGTASRSTYNEQFF. The CDR3 DNA sequence: TGTGCCACCAGCAGTGGCACCGCTAGCAGAAGTACCTACAATGAGCAGTTCTTC. The chain joins TRBV15 to TRBJ2-1, with D possibly being TRBD2 (5 bases). V dropped 3 bases and J dropped 2 bases, with 20 bases sitting between them. The CDR3 sequence is 18 residues long. Germline V gene sequence: CDR1 LNHNV, CDR2 YYDKDF (reference sequence). Using reference TRBV15 and TRBJ2-1 for the parts outside the CDR3, the full variable domain is DAMVIQNPRYQVTQFGKPVTLSCSQTLNHNVMYWYQQKSSQAPKLLFHYYDKDFNNEADTPDNFQSRRPNTSFCFLDIRSPGLGDTAMYLCATSSGTASRSTYNEQFFGPGTRLTVL.

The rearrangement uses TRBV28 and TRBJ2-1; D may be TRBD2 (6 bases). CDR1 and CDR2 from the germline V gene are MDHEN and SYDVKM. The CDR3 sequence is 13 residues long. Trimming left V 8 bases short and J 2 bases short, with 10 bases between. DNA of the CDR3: TGTGCCAGCCTGGGGGGTACCTACAATGAGCAGTTCTTC. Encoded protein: CASLGGTYNEQFF.

The CDR3 DNA reads TGCGCCAGCAGCTCGGGGACAGTTAACACCGGGGAGCTGTTTTTT. It translates to CASSSGTVNTGELFF. The rearrangement joins TRBV5-1 to TRBJ2-2; 7 bases map to TRBD1. Germline lookup yields CDR1 SGHRS and CDR2 YFSETQ. The CDR3 runs 15 residues. V shed 3 bases and J 2 bases; nucleotides not matched to a gene: 4.

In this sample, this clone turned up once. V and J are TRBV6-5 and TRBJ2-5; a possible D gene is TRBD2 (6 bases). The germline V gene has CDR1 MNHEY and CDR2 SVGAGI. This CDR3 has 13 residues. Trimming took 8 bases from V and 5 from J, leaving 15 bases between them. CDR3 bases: TGTGCCAGCCTTCGATACGGAGGGGAGACCCAGTACTTC. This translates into CASLRYGGETQYF.

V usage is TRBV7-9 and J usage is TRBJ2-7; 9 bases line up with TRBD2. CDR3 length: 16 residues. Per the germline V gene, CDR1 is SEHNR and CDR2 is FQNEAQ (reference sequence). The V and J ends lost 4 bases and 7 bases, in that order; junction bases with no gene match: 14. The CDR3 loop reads CASSSAGGTGSGEQYF. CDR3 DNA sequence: TGTGCCAGCAGCTCCGCGGGGGGGACTGGGAGCGGGGAGCAGTACTTC.

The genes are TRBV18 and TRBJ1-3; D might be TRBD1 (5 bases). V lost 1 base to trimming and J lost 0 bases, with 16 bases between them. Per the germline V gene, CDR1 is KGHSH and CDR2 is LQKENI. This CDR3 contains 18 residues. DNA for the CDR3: TGTGCCAGCTCACCACAGTCGGGGGTTCAGAGCTCTGGAAACACCATATATTTT. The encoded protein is CASSPQSGVQSSGNTIYF. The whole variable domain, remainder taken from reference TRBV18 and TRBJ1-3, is NAGVMQNPRHLVRRRGQEARLRCSPMKGHSHVYWYRQLPEEGLKFMVYLQKENIIDESGMPKERFSAEFPKEGPSILRIQQVVRGDSAAYFCASSPQSGVQSSGNTIYFGEGSWLTVV.

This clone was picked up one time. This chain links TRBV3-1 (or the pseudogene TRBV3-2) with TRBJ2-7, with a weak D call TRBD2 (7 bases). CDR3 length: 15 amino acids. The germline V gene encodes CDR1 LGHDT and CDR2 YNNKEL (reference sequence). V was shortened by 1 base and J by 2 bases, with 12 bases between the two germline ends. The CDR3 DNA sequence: TGTGCCAGCAGCCAAGGGGGGCTAGCGGCCTACGAGCAGTACTTC. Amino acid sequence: CASSQGGLAAYEQYF.

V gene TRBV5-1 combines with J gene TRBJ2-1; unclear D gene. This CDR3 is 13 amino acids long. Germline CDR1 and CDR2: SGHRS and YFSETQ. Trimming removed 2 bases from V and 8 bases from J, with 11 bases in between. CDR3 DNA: TGCGCCAGCAGCTTCCCGGGTCGGGATGAGCAGTTCTTC. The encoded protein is CASSFPGRDEQFF.